This entry lists 3 T cell receptor beta chains sequenced from one sample in a study of cytomegalovirus exposure and HLA in healthy donors. The PCR used 60 Vbeta and 13 Jbeta primers. Generated by immunoSEQ multiplex PCR, the TCRdb table keeps only in-frame clones and is missing some. The sample includes more than 85,000 clones, roughly four fifths of them seen just once. The sequenced sample consisted of PBMCs. Source of these receptors: a male donor in good health and CMV-seropositive.

The J gene is TRBJ1-2, the V gene TRBV27, with TRBD1 identical over 8 bases. CDR1 is MNHEY, CDR2 SMNVEV, per germline (reference sequence). This CDR3 has 14 residues. V was clipped by 2 bases and J by 7 bases; unmatched bases: 6. The CDR3 sequence is CASSLRTGGFGYTF. CDR3 in DNA: TGTGCCAGCAGTTTAAGAACAGGGGGATTTGGCTACACCTTC.

The chain joins TRBV2 to TRBJ1-5; D gene ambiguous. Germline CDR1 reads SNHLY; CDR2 reads FYNNEI. This CDR3 is 11 amino acids long. V lost 5 bases, J lost 6 bases, and 5 bases lay in between. CDR3 in DNA: TGTGCCAGCAGTCTAAGTCAGCCCCAGCATTTT. Its protein is CASSLSQPQHF.

This chain uses TRBV19 with TRBJ1-1, with TRBD1 as a possible D gene (5 bases). The germline V gene has CDR1 LNHDA and CDR2 SQIVND (reference sequence). This CDR3 region has 14 residues. V was clipped by 6 bases and J by 0 bases, with 11 bases between them. The CDR3 DNA reads as TGTGCCAGTAGCCCAGGGCTTATGAACACTGAAGCTTTCTTT. Translated, it gives CASSPGLMNTEAFF.